These 19 T cell receptor beta chains came from one sample sequenced in a study of Ad26.COV2.S vaccination and SARS-CoV-2 variants. Described treatment: 15 to 20 received Ad26.COV2.S at low or high dose, single or two shots; several received placebo; per-sample allocation not given. Collection of samples fell on day 63 after the first vaccine or placebo injection. The repertoire was sequenced with immunoSEQ multiplex PCR; TCRdb's copy has only in-frame clones and lacks some. The sample shows 250,000 to 300,000 clones, 80% to 90% of them seen only once. Sequencing was performed on peripheral blood, taken in a trial of Ad26.COV2.S vaccine versus placebo. The origin of the receptors is a person between 18 and 65 years old who received the Ad26.COV2.S COVID-19 vaccine or a placebo.

The rearrangement links TRBV2 to TRBJ2-1; D remains unclear. The CDR3 loop spans 10 amino acids. Germline lookup yields CDR1 SNHLY and CDR2 FYNNEI. The germline V and J ends were trimmed by 2 bases and 13 bases, with 6 bases remaining between them. CDR3 in DNA: TGTGCCAGCAGTGAAAGATTTCAGTTCTTC. Protein sequence: CASSERFQFF.

V and J are TRBV9 and TRBJ2-7; tentative D call: TRBD1 (5 bases). This CDR3 contains 15 residues. In germline, CDR1 is SGDLS, CDR2 YYNGEE. The germline V and J ends were trimmed by 2 bases and 4 bases, with 16 bases remaining between them. CDR3 bases: TGTGCCAGCAGCGTTTCACCAGGGAATGTTTACGAGCAGTACTTC. This sequence encodes CASSVSPGNVYEQYF.

The chain links TRBV24-1 to TRBJ2-6; no clear D gene. Per the germline V gene, CDR1 is KGHDR and CDR2 is SFDVKD. V was trimmed by 2 bases and J by 2 bases, leaving 9 bases between them. The CDR3 sequence is 16 residues long. As DNA, the CDR3 is TGTGCCACCAGTGATTCCGGGCCCCCTGGGGCCAACGTCCTGACTTTC. Translation: CATSDSGPPGANVLTF.

This clone was seen once. The chain joins TRBV25-1 to TRBJ1-2; TRBD1 matches at 8 bases. J was trimmed by 4 bases and V by 4 bases; bases with no gene match: 11. The CDR3 runs to 16 residues. Per germline, CDR1 MGHDK and CDR2 SYGVNS. The CDR3 sequence is CASSAPGVDRGYGYTF. The CDR3 region has the DNA TGTGCCAGCAGTGCCCCAGGGGTAGACAGGGGCTATGGCTACACCTTC.

This chain's CDR3 is CASSQAAGQSSYGYTF. Written as DNA, the CDR3 is TGTGCCAGCAGCCAGGCGGCGGGACAGTCGAGCTATGGCTACACCTTC. The chain is built from TRBV4-2 and TRBJ1-2; 7 bases are shared with TRBD1. In germline, CDR1 is LGHNA, CDR2 YNFKEQ. This CDR3 spans 16 amino acids. V was clipped by 3 bases and J by 4 bases; unmatched bases: 11.

The chain employs TRBV19 and TRBJ1-3; D unclear. Germline values: CDR1 LNHDA, CDR2 SQIVND (reference sequence). The ends were cut back, 5 bases at V and 4 bases at J, with 9 bases in the middle. The length of the CDR3 is 13 residues. For the CDR3, the DNA is TGTGCCAGTAGTGCGCAACAGGGAAACACCATATATTTT. This translates into CASSAQQGNTIYF.

The chain uses TRBV6-2 or TRBV6-3 and TRBJ2-3, with D perhaps matching TRBD1 or TRBD2 (5 bases each). This CDR3 comprises 15 residues. Trimming left V 2 bases short and J 5 bases short, with 14 bases between. CDR1 is MNHEY, CDR2 SVGEGT, per germline. The CDR3 is CASSYARGGGDTQYF. DNA for the CDR3: TGTGCCAGCAGTTACGCACGGGGCGGAGGAGATACGCAGTATTTT.

This chain connects TRBV7-2 to TRBJ1-4; D unresolved. Germline CDR1 and CDR2: SGHTA and FQGNSA. Trimming cost V 5 bases and J 8 bases, with 18 bases left between them. This CDR3 spans 15 amino acids. CDR3 amino acids: CASSPRAGSQEKLFF. The CDR3 coding sequence is TGTGCCAGCAGCCCCCGGGCAGGTAGTCAGGAAAAACTGTTTTTT.

This clone was detected only once. V usage is TRBV6-5 and J usage is TRBJ2-1; 11 bases are shared with TRBD2. V was pared by 7 bases and J by 10 bases, with 3 bases of the junction left unmatched. The CDR3 has 12 residues. Germline CDR1 reads MNHEY; CDR2 reads SVGAGI. The CDR3 reads CASTWTSGEQFF. The CDR3 bases are TGTGCCAGCACTTGGACTAGCGGGGAGCAGTTCTTC.

This clone has just a few counts. The genes are TRBV28 and TRBJ2-1; 9 bases agree with TRBD1. Germline CDR1 and CDR2: MDHEN and SYDVKM. The CDR3 contains 15 residues. Trimming removed 4 bases from V and 5 bases from J; junction bases left unmatched: 6. The CDR3 spells CASSSPGQGNNEQFF. The CDR3 bases are TGTGCCAGCAGTTCTCCGGGACAGGGCAACAATGAGCAGTTCTTC.

The chain joins TRBV2 to TRBJ1-1, with a tentative D call TRBD1 (6 bases). The CDR3 is made up of 13 amino acids. V was pared by 2 bases and J by 12 bases, with 16 bases between. CDR1 is SNHLY and CDR2 is FYNNEI in the germline V gene. The CDR3 DNA reads TGTGCCAGCAGTGAATGGAGGACAGAGGGGTCTTTCTTT. Translated, it gives CASSEWRTEGSFF. Full variable domain (outside the CDR3, taken from reference TRBV2 and TRBJ1-1): EPEVTQTPSHQVTQMGQEVILRCVPISNHLYFYWYRQILGQKVEFLVSFYNNEISEKSEIFDDQFSVERPDGSNFTLKIRSTKLEDSAMYFCASSEWRTEGSFFGQGTRLTVV.

The rearrangement joins TRBV29-1 to TRBJ1-1; no firm D call. This CDR3 has 14 amino acids. Trimming removed 1 base from V and 1 base from J, with 10 bases in between. CDR1 SQVTM and CDR2 ANQGSEA come from the germline V gene. CDR3 protein: CSVEGSVRNTEAFF. The CDR3 coding sequence is TGCAGCGTTGAAGGGTCGGTAAGGAACACTGAAGCTTTCTTT.

This clone has only one observation. This chain uses TRBV11-2 with TRBJ1-2; D call uncertain. V dropped 0 bases and J dropped 8 bases, with 7 bases sitting between them. Germline V gene data show CDR1 as SGHAT and CDR2 as FQNNGV. The CDR3 is 12 residues long. This CDR3 is CASSLDYLGYTF. DNA of the CDR3: TGTGCCAGCAGCTTAGATTACCTCGGCTACACCTTC.

The chain combines TRBV9 with TRBJ1-2; D gene ambiguous. The CDR3 length is 11 residues. With 6 bases removed from V and 0 bases from J, the gap between germline ends came to 3 bases. Germline V CDR1 and CDR2: SGDLS, YYNGEE. This CDR3 is CASKSNYGYTF. Written as DNA, the CDR3 is TGTGCCAGCAAGTCTAACTATGGCTACACCTTC.

The V and J genes are TRBV30 and TRBJ1-5; D uncertain. Trimming left V 1 base short and J 5 bases short, with 9 bases between. Looked up from germline, CDR1 is GTSNPN and CDR2 is SVGIG (reference sequence). The CDR3 length is 13 residues. The CDR3 nucleotides read TGTGCCTGGAGTGGGTCTCGAGATCAGCCCCAGCATTTT. It specifies CAWSGSRDQPQHF.

The chain recombines TRBV29-1 with TRBJ2-7; D uncertain. The CDR3 is made up of 15 amino acids. The ends were cut back, 4 bases at V and 0 bases at J, with 16 bases in the middle. Per germline, CDR1 SQVTM and CDR2 ANQGSEA. CDR3 residues: CSVGRPTRGSYEQYF. CDR3 nucleotides: TGCAGCGTTGGCAGGCCCACCCGCGGCTCCTACGAGCAGTACTTC.

This clone turned up a few times. The chain joins TRBV5-1 to TRBJ2-7; the D is unclear. The germline gives CDR1 SGHRS, CDR2 YFSETQ. V was cut by 4 bases and J by 5 bases, with 22 bases left in between. The CDR3 is 16 amino acids. CDR3 coding DNA: TGCGCCAGCAGCCCTAAGGACCTCTCTTCTGTACACGAGCAGTACTTC. Protein: CASSPKDLSSVHEQYF. The full variable domain, with the rest looked up from reference TRBV5-1 and TRBJ2-7, is KAGVTQTPRYLIKTRGQQVTLSCSPISGHRSVSWYQQTPGQGLQFLFEYFSETQRNKGNFPGRFSGRQFSNSRSEMNVSTLELGDSALYLCASSPKDLSSVHEQYFGPGTRLTVT.

The chain carries TRBV2 and TRBJ1-1; 7 nucleotides align to TRBD1. The CDR3 runs 16 residues. J was trimmed by 0 bases and V by 1 base; bases with no gene match: 5. Germline lookup yields CDR1 SNHLY and CDR2 FYNNEI. The chain's CDR3 is CASSEDRQGVNTEAFF. CDR3 nucleotide sequence: TGTGCCAGCAGTGAAGATCGTCAGGGGGTGAACACTGAAGCTTTCTTT.

The rearrangement joins TRBV7-9 to TRBJ2-1; D might be TRBD1 (6 bases). Germline CDR1 reads SEHNR; CDR2 reads FQNEAQ (reference sequence). V shed 1 base and J shed 3 bases, with 10 bases lying between them. CDR3 length: 15 residues. CDR3 sequence: CASSLETGIYNEQFF. For the CDR3, the DNA is TGTGCCAGCAGCTTAGAGACAGGAATCTACAATGAGCAGTTCTTC.